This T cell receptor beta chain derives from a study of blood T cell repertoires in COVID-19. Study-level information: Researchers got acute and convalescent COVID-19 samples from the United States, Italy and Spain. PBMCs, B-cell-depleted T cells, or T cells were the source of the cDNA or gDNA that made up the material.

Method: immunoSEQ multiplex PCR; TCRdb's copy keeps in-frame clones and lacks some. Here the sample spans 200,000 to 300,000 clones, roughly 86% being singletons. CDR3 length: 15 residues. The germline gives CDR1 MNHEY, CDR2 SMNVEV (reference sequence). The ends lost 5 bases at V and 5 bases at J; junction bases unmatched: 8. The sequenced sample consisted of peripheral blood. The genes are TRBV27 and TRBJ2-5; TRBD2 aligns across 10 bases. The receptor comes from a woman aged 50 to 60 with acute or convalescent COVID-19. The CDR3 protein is CASSAGTSVWETQYF. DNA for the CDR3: TGTGCCAGCAGTGCCGGGACTAGCGTTTGGGAGACCCAGTACTTC.